Listed below are T cell receptor beta chains from one sample, sequenced in a study of blood T cell repertoires in COVID-19. Profiling relied on immunoSEQ multiplex PCR, and the TCRdb table lists in-frame clones only, not all of them. The sample gives approximately 390,000 clones, around 91% of which show up once; around 7% is in the top ten. Sequencing was carried out using peripheral blood. The receptors were gathered from a man in his late teens or twenties with active or convalescent COVID-19. Each CDR3 is given without its conserved first and last residue.

TRBV6-5 ASSYSSSGKGEQY
TRBV27 ASSSGLAVGELF
TRBV9 ASSGGGAAASYEQY
TRBV12-3/TRBV12-4 ASSFMSTQY
TRBV3-1/TRBV3-2 ASSHSYEQY
TRBV12-3/TRBV12-4 ASRGAHNEQF
TRBV7-2 ASSPRSSYEQY
TRBV20-1 SAQGEETQY
TRBV28 ASSLGQYDNSPLH
TRBV19 ASSIKARGSLQETQY
TRBV2 ASSRLLSNEKLF
TRBV4-1 ASSQDWTSGYNEQF
TRBV27 AISPGTTYYNEQF
TRBV27 ASRVGGNTEAF
TRBV19 ASRAGQVTEAF
TRBV6-5 ASSYDLTGVNNGYT
TRBV5-1 ASSAQGTGELF
TRBV7-2 ASSTPGGSGNTIY
TRBV10-1 ASSGDRVETQY
TRBV2 ASISQGAGYGYT
TRBV6-5 ASSRESSTDTQY
TRBV7-9 ASSIQDYGYT
TRBV7-2 ASSPRRDQETQY
TRBV19 ATRNRGTATNEKLF
TRBV2 ASTTGRVREF
TRBV9 ASSVVGSAGNTEAF
TRBV19 ASRGTSGSYNEQF
TRBV7-3 ASSLNRGTDTQY
TRBV29-1 SVSRGSDYGYT
TRBV2 ASKIAGVETQY
TRBV4-1 ASSFSGQSSGGNTIY
TRBV5-8 ASSFDRTYEQY
TRBV2 ASSEADRGLSQPQH
TRBV4-3 ASSQDQAGYIYGYT
TRBV2 ASRQQGSTDTQY
TRBV28 ASSSMGPQETQY
TRBV7-9 ASSLVSGSGTGELF
TRBV21-1 ASLQEGCRGSGNTIY
TRBV5-5 ASSFGLRETQY
TRBV15 ATSTGVYYGYT
TRBV28 ASRPRGGEQF
TRBV5-1 ASSPSGGNTEAF
TRBV7-2 ASSPSTNPAEQY
TRBV15 ATGGAHSNQPQH
TRBV19 ASGPGQGWYEQY
TRBV4-1 ASSQGRAGANTGELF
TRBV18 ASSPRLSGDIQY
TRBV6-5 ASSRGYGNTEAF
TRBV4-3 ASSQVLGEGYEQY
TRBV6-4 ASSATVRNTEAF
TRBV5-1 ASSYYPGQTDTQY
TRBV15 ATSRGGLGGMAF